This is a list of T cell receptor beta chains from one sample in a study of long-term antiretroviral therapy in people with HIV. This table comes from immunoSEQ multiplex PCR, and its TCRdb copy is limited to in-frame clones, with some not included. The sample holds some 47,000 clones; 90% to 95% are singletons and the top ten take 2.5% to 3.5%. The source was unsorted PBMCs, collected 3.7 years after starting antiretroviral therapy. These TCRs come from a woman between 45 and 60 years old with HIV. Both conserved end residues are part of each CDR3. The order of the fields is J gene, clone size, D gene, V gene, CDR3 protein, CDR3 DNA. A D gene is named only where the DNA matches it firmly. Clone size is not always given. Where it is, it says once, few, many or a class for expanded clones.

j_call: TRBJ2-2
clone_size: once
d_call: -
v_call: TRBV6-4
cdr3_aa: CASSEQGMDTGELFF
cdr3_nt: TGTGCCAGCAGTGAGCAGGGAATGGACACCGGGGAGCTGTTTTTT

j_call: TRBJ2-2
clone_size: -
d_call: -
v_call: TRBV30
cdr3_aa: CAWSVQANTGELFF
cdr3_nt: TGTGCCTGGAGTGTACAGGCGAACACCGGGGAGCTGTTTTTT

j_call: TRBJ1-6
clone_size: -
d_call: -
v_call: TRBV27
cdr3_aa: CASSLSGGFQQNLHF
cdr3_nt: TGTGCCAGCAGTTTATCTGGGGGCTTCCAGCAGAACCTCCACTTT

j_call: TRBJ1-6
clone_size: -
d_call: -
v_call: TRBV5-1
cdr3_aa: CASSLERPEAYNSPLHF
cdr3_nt: TGCGCCAGCAGCTTGGAACGTCCTGAGGCCTATAATTCACCCCTCCACTTT

j_call: TRBJ1-2
clone_size: -
d_call: -
v_call: TRBV5-6
cdr3_aa: CASSLGATNYGYTF
cdr3_nt: TGTGCCAGCAGCTTGGGGGCGACTAACTATGGCTACACCTTC

j_call: TRBJ1-1
clone_size: once
d_call: -
v_call: TRBV5-1
cdr3_aa: CASSPTANTEAFF
cdr3_nt: TGCGCCAGCAGCCCGACGGCGAACACTGAAGCTTTCTTT

j_call: TRBJ1-6
clone_size: -
d_call: -
v_call: TRBV27
cdr3_aa: CASSPGPPSSYNSPLHF
cdr3_nt: TGTGCCAGCAGTCCGGGCCCGCCGAGCTCCTATAATTCACCCCTCCACTTT

j_call: TRBJ2-2
clone_size: -
d_call: TRBD2
v_call: TRBV7-9
cdr3_aa: CASSLRSYRSGGGTGELFF
cdr3_nt: TGTGCCAGCAGCTTACGGTCCTACAGGAGCGGGGGCGGAACCGGGGAGCTGTTTTTT

j_call: TRBJ1-4
clone_size: once
d_call: -
v_call: TRBV4-1
cdr3_aa: CASSQEPGYGGEKLFF
cdr3_nt: TGCGCCAGCAGCCAAGAGCCAGGGTATGGGGGTGAAAAACTGTTTTTT

j_call: TRBJ1-1
clone_size: -
d_call: -
v_call: TRBV7-9
cdr3_aa: CASSLVGPTEAFF
cdr3_nt: TGTGCCAGCAGCTTGGTAGGTCCCACTGAAGCTTTCTTT

j_call: TRBJ1-5
clone_size: -
d_call: -
v_call: TRBV6-6
cdr3_aa: CASSLGPTDGPQHF
cdr3_nt: TGTGCCAGCAGTCTGGGACCGACGGACGGGCCCCAGCATTTT

j_call: TRBJ2-7
clone_size: -
d_call: -
v_call: TRBV5-4
cdr3_aa: CASSFGGNPYEQYF
cdr3_nt: TGTGCCAGCAGCTTTGGAGGGAACCCCTACGAGCAGTACTTC

j_call: TRBJ1-5
clone_size: -
d_call: TRBD1
v_call: TRBV29-1
cdr3_aa: CSVTQGAGNQPQHF
cdr3_nt: TGCAGCGTTACACAGGGGGCGGGCAATCAGCCCCAGCATTTT

j_call: TRBJ2-5
clone_size: -
d_call: -
v_call: TRBV6-5
cdr3_aa: CASTAGETQYF
cdr3_nt: TGTGCCAGCACAGCAGGGGAGACCCAGTACTTC

j_call: TRBJ1-2
clone_size: -
d_call: TRBD1
v_call: TRBV9
cdr3_aa: CASSVGWPTGNYGYTF
cdr3_nt: TGTGCCAGCAGCGTAGGATGGCCGACAGGGAACTATGGCTACACCTTC

j_call: TRBJ2-7
clone_size: once
d_call: TRBD1
v_call: TRBV19
cdr3_aa: CASSIGQGAYEQYF
cdr3_nt: TGTGCCAGTAGTATCGGACAGGGGGCTTACGAGCAGTACTTC

j_call: TRBJ1-2
clone_size: -
d_call: -
v_call: TRBV6-5
cdr3_aa: CASSYGVF
cdr3_nt: TGTGCCAGCAGTTACGGGGTCTTC

j_call: TRBJ2-1
clone_size: -
d_call: TRBD1
v_call: TRBV30
cdr3_aa: CAWSGGQGASYNEQFF
cdr3_nt: TGTGCCTGGAGCGGGGGACAGGGGGCGAGCTACAATGAGCAGTTCTTC

j_call: TRBJ2-5
clone_size: -
d_call: TRBD2
v_call: TRBV6-1
cdr3_aa: CASSEFAGDQYF
cdr3_nt: TGTGCCAGCAGTGAATTCGCGGGGGACCAGTACTTC

j_call: TRBJ2-7
clone_size: -
d_call: -
v_call: TRBV5-8
cdr3_aa: CASSLASSYEQYF
cdr3_nt: TGTGCCAGCAGCTTGGCGAGCTCCTACGAGCAGTACTTC

j_call: TRBJ1-5
clone_size: -
d_call: TRBD1
v_call: TRBV6-5
cdr3_aa: CASQGALGNQPQHF
cdr3_nt: TGTGCCAGCCAGGGGGCGCTCGGCAATCAGCCCCAGCATTTT

j_call: TRBJ2-7
clone_size: -
d_call: -
v_call: TRBV4-2
cdr3_aa: CASSPNRVEQYF
cdr3_nt: TGTGCCAGCAGCCCTAACAGGGTAGAGCAGTACTTC

j_call: TRBJ2-1
clone_size: once
d_call: -
v_call: TRBV6-1
cdr3_aa: CASSEEDSDPYNEQFF
cdr3_nt: TGTGCCAGCAGTGAAGAGGACAGTGACCCCTACAATGAGCAGTTCTTC

j_call: TRBJ2-5
clone_size: -
d_call: -
v_call: TRBV5-6
cdr3_aa: CASSSLVMETQYF
cdr3_nt: TGTGCCAGCAGCTCTCTAGTTATGGAGACCCAGTACTTC

j_call: TRBJ1-3
clone_size: -
d_call: -
v_call: TRBV12-5
cdr3_aa: CASGLSSGNTIYF
cdr3_nt: TGTGCTAGTGGTTTGAGCTCTGGAAACACCATATATTTT

j_call: TRBJ1-1
clone_size: -
d_call: -
v_call: TRBV9
cdr3_aa: CASSVVGRAGTEAFF
cdr3_nt: TGTGCCAGCAGCGTAGTTGGCAGGGCCGGGACTGAAGCTTTCTTT

j_call: TRBJ2-3
clone_size: -
d_call: TRBD2
v_call: TRBV6-1
cdr3_aa: CASTRGGTDTQYF
cdr3_nt: TGTGCCAGCACCCGGGGGGGCACAGATACGCAGTATTTT

j_call: TRBJ1-3
clone_size: -
d_call: -
v_call: TRBV5-4
cdr3_aa: CASIGRGDTIYF
cdr3_nt: TGTGCCAGCATTGGCAGGGGCGACACCATATATTTT

j_call: TRBJ2-7
clone_size: -
d_call: TRBD1
v_call: TRBV19
cdr3_aa: CASSPGTGHSYEQYF
cdr3_nt: TGTGCCAGTAGTCCGGGGACAGGCCACTCCTACGAGCAGTACTTC

j_call: TRBJ2-3
clone_size: -
d_call: TRBD2
v_call: TRBV6-5
cdr3_aa: CATRGGNTDTQYF
cdr3_nt: TGTGCCACGCGGGGGGGCAACACAGATACGCAGTATTTT

j_call: TRBJ2-1
clone_size: -
d_call: TRBD2
v_call: TRBV9
cdr3_aa: CASSVSTGGPGGNEQFF
cdr3_nt: TGTGCCAGCAGCGTAAGCACGGGGGGGCCCGGGGGCAATGAGCAGTTCTTC

j_call: TRBJ2-2
clone_size: -
d_call: -
v_call: TRBV11-3
cdr3_aa: CASSRGGGRDGELFF
cdr3_nt: TGTGCCAGCAGCCGAGGAGGGGGCCGGGACGGGGAGCTGTTTTTT